Detailed here is one T cell receptor (beta chain). Its target is unknown. Assay used: immunoSEQ multiplex PCR; TCRdb lists only in-frame clones, some missing. The data show around 140,000 clones, with 85% to 95% seen just once and roughly 12% held by the top ten. The data belong to a study of T cell responses to AZD1222 COVID-19 vaccine. Study-level results: CD4 TCRs linked to vaccination spanned spike, dominating at 160-218 and 743-854.

The CDR3 contains 14 residues. The chain employs TRBV21-1 and TRBJ2-1; whether TRBD2, the table's D call, matches the DNA was not checked. TRBV21-1 is a pseudogene locus. Sequenced material: peripheral blood, taken after recovery from COVID-19. This receptor was obtained from an adult who had recovered from COVID-19. The CDR3 region is CASSPPGGINEQFF. The CDR3 nucleotides read TGTGCCAGCAGCCCCCCGGGAGGGATCAATGAGCAGTTCTTC.